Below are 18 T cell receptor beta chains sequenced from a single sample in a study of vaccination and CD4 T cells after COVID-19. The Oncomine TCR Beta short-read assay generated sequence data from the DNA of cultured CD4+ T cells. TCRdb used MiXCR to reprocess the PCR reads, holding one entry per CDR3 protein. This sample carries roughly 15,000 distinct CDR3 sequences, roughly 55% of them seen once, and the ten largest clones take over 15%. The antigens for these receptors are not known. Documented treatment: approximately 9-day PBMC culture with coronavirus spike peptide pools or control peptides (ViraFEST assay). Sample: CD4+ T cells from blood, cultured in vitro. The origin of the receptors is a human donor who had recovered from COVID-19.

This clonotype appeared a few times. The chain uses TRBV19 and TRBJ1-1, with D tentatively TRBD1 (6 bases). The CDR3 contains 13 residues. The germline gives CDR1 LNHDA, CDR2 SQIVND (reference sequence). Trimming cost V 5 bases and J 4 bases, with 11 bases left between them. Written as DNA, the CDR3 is TGTGCCAGTAGTGACGGGGGCGGCACTGAAGCTTTCTTT. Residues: CASSDGGGTEAFF.

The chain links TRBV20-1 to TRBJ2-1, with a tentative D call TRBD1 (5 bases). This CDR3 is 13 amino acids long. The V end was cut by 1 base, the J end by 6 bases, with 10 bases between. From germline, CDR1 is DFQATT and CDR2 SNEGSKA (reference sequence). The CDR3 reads CSARVSQANEQFF. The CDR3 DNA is TGCAGTGCTAGAGTCTCACAGGCCAATGAGCAGTTCTTC.

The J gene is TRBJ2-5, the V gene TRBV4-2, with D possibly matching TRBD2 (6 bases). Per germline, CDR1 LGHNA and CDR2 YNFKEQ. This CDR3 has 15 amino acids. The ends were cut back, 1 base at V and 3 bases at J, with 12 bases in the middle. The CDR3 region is CASSQARGVEETQYF. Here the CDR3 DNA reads TGTGCCAGCAGCCAAGCCCGCGGGGTGGAAGAGACCCAGTACTTC.

CDR3 nucleotide sequence: TGCAGTGTAGAATCGACTAGCGGGAGAGGGTATACGCAGTATTTT. This sequence encodes CSVESTSGRGYTQYF. The V and J genes are TRBV20-1 and TRBJ2-3; 12 bases align to TRBD2. The CDR3 is made up of 15 amino acids. With V trimmed by 7 bases and J by 7 bases, 12 bases remained unmatched. Per germline, CDR1 DFQATT and CDR2 SNEGSKA (reference sequence).

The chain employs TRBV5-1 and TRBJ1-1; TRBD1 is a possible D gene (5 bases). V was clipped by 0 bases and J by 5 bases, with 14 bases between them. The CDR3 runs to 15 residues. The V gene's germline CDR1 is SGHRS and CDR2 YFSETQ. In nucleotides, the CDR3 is TGCGCCAGCAGCTTGGGCCAGGGCCGCGGGACTGAAGCTTTCTTT. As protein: CASSLGQGRGTEAFF. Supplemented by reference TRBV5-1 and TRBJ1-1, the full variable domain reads KAGVTQTPRYLIKTRGQQVTLSCSPISGHRSVSWYQQTPGQGLQFLFEYFSETQRNKGNFPGRFSGRQFSNSRSEMNVSTLELGDSALYLCASSLGQGRGTEAFFGQGTRLTVV.

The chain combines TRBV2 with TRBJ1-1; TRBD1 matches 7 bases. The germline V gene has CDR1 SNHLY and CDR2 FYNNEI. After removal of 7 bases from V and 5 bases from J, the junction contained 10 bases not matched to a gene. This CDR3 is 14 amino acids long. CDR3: CASIQQGSGTEAFF. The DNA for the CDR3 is TGTGCCAGCATTCAACAGGGGAGTGGGACTGAAGCTTTCTTT. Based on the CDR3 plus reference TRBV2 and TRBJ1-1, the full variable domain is EPEVTQTPSHQVTQMGQEVILRCVPISNHLYFYWYRQILGQKVEFLVSFYNNEISEKSEIFDDQFSVERPDGSNFTLKIRSTKLEDSAMYFCASIQQGSGTEAFFGQGTRLTVV.

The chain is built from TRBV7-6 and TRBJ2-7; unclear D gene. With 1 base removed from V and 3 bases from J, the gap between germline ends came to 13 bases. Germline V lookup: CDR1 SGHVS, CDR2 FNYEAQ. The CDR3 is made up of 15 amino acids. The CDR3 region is CASSLGPGVNYEQYF. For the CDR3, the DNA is TGTGCCAGCAGCTTAGGGCCTGGGGTAAACTACGAGCAGTACTTC.

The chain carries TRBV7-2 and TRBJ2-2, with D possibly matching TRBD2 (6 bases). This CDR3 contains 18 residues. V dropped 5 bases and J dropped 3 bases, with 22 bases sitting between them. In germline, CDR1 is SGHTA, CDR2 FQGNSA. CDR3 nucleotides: TGTGCCAGCAGCACCGGGACTTTCTCGGCGTGGGACACCGGGGAGCTGTTTTTT. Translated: CASSTGTFSAWDTGELFF.

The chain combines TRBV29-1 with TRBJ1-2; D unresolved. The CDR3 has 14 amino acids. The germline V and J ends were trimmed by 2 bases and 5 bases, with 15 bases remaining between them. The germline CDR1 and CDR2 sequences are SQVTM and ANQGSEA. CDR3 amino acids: CSVEPQGGRYGYTF. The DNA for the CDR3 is TGCAGCGTTGAACCACAAGGCGGGAGATATGGCTACACCTTC.

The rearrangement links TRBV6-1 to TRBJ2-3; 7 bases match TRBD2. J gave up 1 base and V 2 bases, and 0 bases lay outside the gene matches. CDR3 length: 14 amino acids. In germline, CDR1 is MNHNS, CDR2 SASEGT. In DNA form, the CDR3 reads TGTGCCAGCAGTGAACTAGCGGGCACAGATACGCAGTATTTT. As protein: CASSELAGTDTQYF.

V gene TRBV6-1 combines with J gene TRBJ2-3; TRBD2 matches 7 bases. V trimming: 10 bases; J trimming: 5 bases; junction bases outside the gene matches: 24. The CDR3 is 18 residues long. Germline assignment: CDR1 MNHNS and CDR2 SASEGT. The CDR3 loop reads CATWPGLAAPQDGDTQYF. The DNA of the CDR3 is TGTGCCACCTGGCCTGGGCTAGCGGCCCCCCAGGATGGAGATACGCAGTATTTT.

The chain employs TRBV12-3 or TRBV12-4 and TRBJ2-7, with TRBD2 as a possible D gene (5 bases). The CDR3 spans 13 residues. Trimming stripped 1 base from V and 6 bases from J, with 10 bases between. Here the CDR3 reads CASSLDGEGEQYF. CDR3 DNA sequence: TGTGCCAGCAGTTTAGATGGTGAGGGCGAGCAGTACTTC.

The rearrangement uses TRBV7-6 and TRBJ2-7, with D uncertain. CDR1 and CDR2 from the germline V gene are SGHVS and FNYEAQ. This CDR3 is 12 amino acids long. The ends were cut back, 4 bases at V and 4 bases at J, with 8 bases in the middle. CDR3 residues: CASSSEIYEQYF. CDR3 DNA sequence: TGTGCCAGCAGCTCGGAAATATACGAGCAGTACTTC.

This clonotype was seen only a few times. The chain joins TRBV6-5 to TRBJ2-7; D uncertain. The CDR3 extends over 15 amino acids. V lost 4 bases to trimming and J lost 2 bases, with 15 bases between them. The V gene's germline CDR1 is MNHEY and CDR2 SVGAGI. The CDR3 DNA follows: TGTGCCAGCAGTTCAACTTCAGGTACACCCTACGAGCAGTACTTC. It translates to CASSSTSGTPYEQYF.

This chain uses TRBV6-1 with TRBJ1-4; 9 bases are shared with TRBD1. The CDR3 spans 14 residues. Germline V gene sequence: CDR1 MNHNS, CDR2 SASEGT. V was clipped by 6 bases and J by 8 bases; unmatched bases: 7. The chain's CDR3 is CASRDYRGHEKLFF. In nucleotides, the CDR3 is TGTGCCAGCAGGGACTACAGGGGGCACGAAAAACTGTTTTTT.

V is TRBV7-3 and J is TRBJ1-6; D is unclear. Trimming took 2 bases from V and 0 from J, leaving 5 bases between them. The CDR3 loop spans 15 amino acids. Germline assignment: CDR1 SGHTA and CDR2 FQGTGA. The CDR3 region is CASSLDSSYNSPLHF. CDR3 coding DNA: TGTGCCAGCAGCTTAGATAGCTCCTATAATTCACCCCTCCACTTT.

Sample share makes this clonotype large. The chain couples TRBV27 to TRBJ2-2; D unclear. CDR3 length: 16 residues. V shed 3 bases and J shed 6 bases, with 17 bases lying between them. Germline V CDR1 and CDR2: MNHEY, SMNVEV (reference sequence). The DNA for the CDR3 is TGTGCCAGCAGTTTCGGACGGATAGGACCCCCCGGGGAGCTGTTTTTT. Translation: CASSFGRIGPPGELFF.

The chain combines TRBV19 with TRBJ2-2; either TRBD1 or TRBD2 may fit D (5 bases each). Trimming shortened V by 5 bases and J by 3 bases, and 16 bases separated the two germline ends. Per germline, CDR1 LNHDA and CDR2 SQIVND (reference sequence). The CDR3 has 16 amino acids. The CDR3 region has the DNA TGTGCCAGTAGTCCAGCTTGGGGGTCCGACACCGGGGAGCTGTTTTTT. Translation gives CASSPAWGSDTGELFF. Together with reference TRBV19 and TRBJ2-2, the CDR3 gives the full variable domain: DGGITQSPKYLFRKEGQNVTLSCEQNLNHDAMYWYRQDPGQGLRLIYYSQIVNDFQKGDIAEGYSVSREKKESFPLTVTSAQKNPTAFYLCASSPAWGSDTGELFFGEGSRLTVL.